This T cell receptor (beta chain) stems from a study of T cell responses to AZD1222 COVID-19 vaccine. Regarding the study as a whole: Mostly white British, mostly female donors; authors suggested clonal diversity may be underestimated. Regions 160-218 and 743-854 held dominance among vaccine-associated CD4 TCRs, which spanned spike.

Clones were read by immunoSEQ multiplex PCR, and TCRdb kept only the in-frame ones, dropping some. The table has fewer than 120,000 clones, approximately 90% seen once. Trimming removed 2 bases at V and 1 base at J, with 12 bases between. The CDR3 extends over 15 amino acids. Germline V CDR1 and CDR2: SGHKS, YYEKEE (reference sequence). This clone showed up just once. The antigen remains unidentified. The genes are TRBV5-5 and TRBJ1-1; D is unclear. The starting material was peripheral blood, obtained on day 0 of AZD1222 vaccination. The clonotype comes from an adult in good health. CDR3 region: CASSFSSPGNTEAFF. The CDR3 nucleotides are TGTGCCAGCAGCTTTAGTAGTCCAGGGAACACTGAAGCTTTCTTT.